This TCR beta chain was identified in a study of regulatory T cells in long-lasting Graves disease. Relying on iRepertoire HTBI primers and Arm-PCR of CDR3 regions, the team built TCR beta libraries. TCRdb independently ran MiXCR on the multiplex PCR reads; one entry per CDR3 protein. The repertoire holds about 430,000 distinct CDR3 sequences, with roughly a fifth as singletons. Described time point: persistent/refractory GD, antithyroid drugs over 5 years with positive TRAb. PBMCs provided the RNA from which the TCR library was made. Study findings and constraints: Thyroid tissue went unstudied; only peripheral blood was examined. Newly diagnosed disease favored TRBV20-1 and TRBJ2-1 over persistent disease.

Trimming at V came to 5 bases and at J to 2 bases, leaving 7 bases not matched to a gene. The germline V gene has CDR1 SGHVS and CDR2 FQNEAQ. The CDR3 is made up of 15 amino acids. This clonotype was counted many times. Its antigen is unknown. The V call is TRBV7-8, the J call TRBJ2-7; 9 bases map to TRBD2. This receptor was identified in a female donor with Graves disease. Material: peripheral blood mononuclear cells (PBMCs), obtained when the disease was refractory, from a patient treated with antithyroid drugs. The CDR3 loop reads CASSMASGDAYEQYF. Written as DNA, the CDR3 is TGTGCCAGCAGCATGGCTAGCGGGGATGCCTACGAGCAGTACTTC.